The rows below give T cell receptor beta chains drawn from one sample of a study of prognosis after radiotherapy for stage I lung cancer. TCRdb fed the multiplex PCR reads into MiXCR, producing one record per CDR3 protein. The sample has some 34,000 distinct CDR3 sequences, 32% seen once. Sample: PBMCs, taken before or after stereotactic body radiation therapy (not recorded which). The receptors derive from a donor of 50 years or more with non-small cell lung cancer. The CDR3 runs from the conserved cysteine through the conserved F or W.

j_gene: TRBJ2-1; v_gene: TRBV5-8; CDR3aa: CASSLGGGGPEEQFF
j_gene: TRBJ1-2; v_gene: TRBV7-9; CDR3aa: CASSLGGAFGYTF
j_gene: TRBJ1-1; v_gene: TRBV20-1; CDR3aa: CSARVTTGGTEAFF
j_gene: TRBJ1-3; v_gene: TRBV6-5; CDR3aa: CASSYGSIVGNTIYF
j_gene: TRBJ1-2; v_gene: TRBV20-1; CDR3aa: CSAISGGANYGYTF
j_gene: TRBJ2-1; v_gene: TRBV7-9; CDR3aa: CASSTDSEQFF
j_gene: TRBJ2-2; v_gene: TRBV6-9; CDR3aa: CASSYRSVTGHTGELFF
j_gene: TRBJ1-4; v_gene: TRBV19; CDR3aa: CASSPNPGNPEKLFF
j_gene: TRBJ1-3; v_gene: TRBV5-1; CDR3aa: CASRGSGNTIYF
j_gene: TRBJ2-7; v_gene: TRBV5-1; CDR3aa: CASSLVSSGGSYEQYF
j_gene: TRBJ1-3; v_gene: TRBV6-1; CDR3aa: CASTPGTGSGNTIYF
j_gene: TRBJ2-1; v_gene: TRBV7-3; CDR3aa: CASSTSRDNEQFF
j_gene: TRBJ2-3; v_gene: TRBV19; CDR3aa: CASTSGGAPTDTQYF
j_gene: TRBJ2-6; v_gene: TRBV5-6; CDR3aa: CASSLGGFWGSGANVLTF
j_gene: TRBJ1-3; v_gene: TRBV7-3; CDR3aa: CASSLGPLGTGNTIYF
j_gene: TRBJ1-2; v_gene: TRBV20-1; CDR3aa: CSAGSGQGAGNYGYTF
j_gene: TRBJ2-1; v_gene: TRBV11-2; CDR3aa: CASSSGAGGGNEQFF
j_gene: TRBJ2-1; v_gene: TRBV6-2/TRBV6-3; CDR3aa: CASSEYTYNEQFF
j_gene: TRBJ1-4; v_gene: TRBV4-2; CDR3aa: CASSQDPYATNEKLFF
j_gene: TRBJ2-1; v_gene: TRBV6-2/TRBV6-3; CDR3aa: CASSLTRTSGHRPLNEQFF
j_gene: TRBJ1-5; v_gene: TRBV6-2/TRBV6-3; CDR3aa: CASRPVGGQPQHF
j_gene: TRBJ1-4; v_gene: TRBV19; CDR3aa: CASRAGTATNEKLFF